The 5 T cell receptor beta chains reported below all come from one sample, sequenced in a study of blood T cell repertoires in COVID-19. Data came from immunoSEQ multiplex PCR; TCRdb stores just in-frame clones and leaves some out. The top ten clones hold 3.9% of a sample with around 130,000 clones, about 85% of them seen once. The sequencing sample was made of peripheral blood. The receptors here all came from a man aged 55 to 69 with acute or convalescent COVID-19.

The chain is built from TRBV4-2 and TRBJ1-1, with D perhaps matching TRBD1 (6 bases). The germline CDR1 and CDR2 sequences are LGHNA and YNFKEQ. Trimming pared 6 bases from V and 5 bases from J, leaving 19 bases between. CDR3 length: 15 residues. The CDR3 sequence: CASRPREIGGTEAFF. CDR3 nucleotide sequence: TGTGCCAGCAGGCCCAGGGAGATAGGGGGAACTGAAGCTTTCTTT.

The chain has TRBV21-1 and TRBJ1-4; whether TRBD1, the table's D call, matches the DNA was not checked. TRBV21-1 is described as a pseudogene. CDR3 length equals 18 residues. CDR3 sequence reads: CASSKEGQGSSRNEKLFF. The CDR3 region has the DNA TGTGCCAGCAGCAAAGAGGGACAGGGGAGCTCCCGCAATGAAAAACTGTTTTTT.

The rearrangement joins TRBV9 to TRBJ2-5, with 14 positions matching TRBD2. With 3 bases clipped from V and 2 bases from J, the junction kept 3 bases outside the gene matches. Germline lookup yields CDR1 SGDLS and CDR2 YYNGEE. This CDR3 has 16 residues. CDR3 nucleotide sequence: TGTGCCAGCAGCGCCGGGACTAGCGGGAGTCAAGAGACCCAGTACTTC. The encoded protein is CASSAGTSGSQETQYF.

The chain links TRBV18 to TRBJ1-1, with 9 positions matching TRBD1. The V segment lost 6 bases and the J segment 6 bases; nucleotides outside the gene matches: 8. The CDR3 runs 14 residues. CDR1 and CDR2 (germline): KGHSH, LQKENI. CDR3 sequence: CASSGQGPGSEAFF. The CDR3 bases are TGTGCCAGCTCGGGACAGGGACCCGGCTCTGAAGCTTTCTTT.

The CDR3 DNA is TGTGCCAGCAGTGCGGTGGGACAGGGGTTAGGTGAGCAGTTCTTC. This sequence encodes CASSAVGQGLGEQFF. The V and J genes are TRBV2 and TRBJ2-1; 10 bases match TRBD1. Trimming took 4 bases from V and 9 from J; bases not matched to a gene: 9. The germline CDR1 and CDR2 sequences are SNHLY and FYNNEI. The CDR3 totals 15 residues. The full variable domain, its missing parts supplied by reference TRBV2 and TRBJ2-1, is EPEVTQTPSHQVTQMGQEVILRCVPISNHLYFYWYRQILGQKVEFLVSFYNNEISEKSEIFDDQFSVERPDGSNFTLKIRSTKLEDSAMYFCASSAVGQGLGEQFFGPGTRLTVL.